The rows below give T cell receptor beta chains drawn from one sample of a study of control samples from healthy donors and cancer patients. Produced via immunoSEQ multiplex PCR; TCRdb's table is partial and in-frame only. The top ten hold 0.85% to 1.4% of the sample, which has around 58,000 clones, approximately 95% seen once. Sequencing was carried out using blood. The receptors come from a woman aged 18-29 years in good health. CDR3s include the opening cysteine and the closing phenylalanine or tryptophan. Fields, in order: V gene, J gene, D gene, clone size, CDR3 protein, CDR3 DNA. The D gene is left open where the match is weak. Clone size is stated in some rows and not others, as once, few, many or a class when expanded.

TRBV11-2	TRBJ1-1	NA	once	CASSYNRDTEAFF	TGTGCCAGCAGCTATAACCGGGACACTGAAGCTTTCTTT
TRBV6-6	TRBJ1-5	TRBD1	NA	CASSLQAPGQGSHLYQPQHF	TGTGCCAGCAGCCTCCAAGCCCCGGGACAGGGCTCACATCTGTATCAGCCCCAGCATTTT
TRBV10-1	TRBJ1-2	NA	NA	CASSETGGRGYTF	TGCGCCAGCAGTGAGACTGGGGGCCGTGGCTACACCTTC
TRBV7-9	TRBJ1-1	NA	NA	CASSEIGTPEAFF	TGTGCCAGCAGCGAGATAGGGACGCCTGAAGCTTTCTTT
TRBV18	TRBJ1-2	NA	NA	CASSPGDPIHGYTF	TGTGCCAGCTCACCGGGGGACCCTATTCATGGCTACACCTTC
TRBV24-1	TRBJ2-2	NA	NA	CATSDARSRGTGELFF	TGTGCCACCAGTGACGCCAGGTCCCGGGGGACCGGGGAGCTGTTTTTT
TRBV19	TRBJ1-2	NA	NA	CASIPTGSYGYTF	TGTGCCAGTATCCCGACAGGAAGCTATGGCTACACCTTC
TRBV29-1	TRBJ2-3	NA	NA	CSVEEADTQYF	TGCAGCGTTGAAGAGGCAGATACGCAGTATTTT
TRBV3-1/TRBV3-2	TRBJ2-1	TRBD2	NA	CASSLLRGGLNEQFF	TGTGCCAGCAGCCTCTTGCGGGGGGGCCTTAATGAGCAGTTCTTC
TRBV12-3/TRBV12-4	TRBJ1-1	TRBD1	NA	CATNHNRGPEAFF	TGTGCCACCAACCATAACAGGGGGCCTGAAGCTTTCTTT
TRBV10-2	TRBJ1-4	NA	NA	CASSEGQGGAKRREKLFF	TGCGCCAGCAGTGAAGGGCAGGGAGGGGCTAAACGAAGGGAAAAACTGTTTTTT
TRBV5-6	TRBJ2-2	TRBD1	once	CASSTGQGNTGELFF	TGTGCCAGCAGCACGGGACAGGGCAACACCGGGGAGCTGTTTTTT
TRBV19	TRBJ1-2	NA	NA	CASSIGTPSNYGYTF	TGTGCCAGTAGCATAGGGACACCTTCTAACTATGGCTACACCTTC
TRBV9	TRBJ1-1	NA	NA	CASSLGGITEAFF	TGTGCCAGCAGCCTCGGAGGGATCACTGAAGCTTTCTTT
TRBV7-2	TRBJ2-1	TRBD2	NA	CASSSGRLAGTYNEQFF	TGTGCCAGCAGCTCGGGTAGGTTAGCGGGGACCTACAATGAGCAGTTCTTC
TRBV6-1	TRBJ1-1	TRBD1	once	CASSVRTGIRNTEAFF	TGTGCCAGCAGTGTGAGGACAGGGATCCGGAACACTGAAGCTTTCTTT
TRBV28	TRBJ2-7	TRBD1	once	CASSSIPGQGDAYEQYF	TGTGCCAGCAGTTCGATCCCTGGACAGGGGGATGCCTACGAGCAGTACTTC
TRBV9	TRBJ1-3	NA	NA	CASSVDKTSGNTIYF	TGTGCCAGCAGCGTAGATAAGACCTCTGGAAACACCATATATTTT
TRBV30	TRBJ2-1	NA	NA	CAWSPPLRGHAYNEQFF	TGTGCCTGGAGCCCCCCGCTCCGGGGCCACGCCTACAATGAGCAGTTCTTC
TRBV7-9	TRBJ2-5	TRBD2	NA	CASSHLRGVKETQYF	TGTGCCAGCAGCCACCTTCGGGGGGTAAAAGAGACCCAGTACTTC
TRBV6-2/TRBV6-3	TRBJ2-7	NA	NA	CASSYEGLSYEQYF	TGTGCCAGCAGTTACGAGGGTCTTTCCTACGAGCAGTACTTC
TRBV6-6	TRBJ1-1	NA	NA	CASSYPQEAFF	TGTGCCAGCAGTTACCCGCAGGAAGCTTTCTTT
TRBV5-4	TRBJ2-7	TRBD1	NA	CASSLGQGAYEQYF	TGTGCCAGCAGCTTGGGACAGGGGGCCTACGAGCAGTACTTC
TRBV7-6	TRBJ1-3	NA	NA	CASSLALGELSGNTIYF	TGTGCCAGCAGCTTAGCGCTGGGGGAGCTCTCTGGAAACACCATATATTTT
TRBV5-1	TRBJ2-7	NA	NA	CASRPFGALRLDF	TGCGCCAGCCGACCTTTCGGGGCACTACGTCTGGACTTC
TRBV5-1	TRBJ2-3	NA	NA	CASSWADTQYF	TGCGCCAGCAGCTGGGCAGATACGCAGTATTTT
TRBV9	TRBJ2-1	NA	NA	CASSVRAGGWDNEQFF	TGTGCCAGCAGCGTTCGGGCGGGCGGCTGGGACAATGAGCAGTTCTTC
TRBV6-2/TRBV6-3	TRBJ2-1	TRBD2	NA	CASSFMAGGYNEQFF	TGTGCCAGCAGTTTTATGGCGGGGGGGTACAATGAGCAGTTCTTC
TRBV7-9	TRBJ2-2	TRBD2	NA	CASTKVRLAGDTGELFF	TGTGCCAGCACCAAAGTCCGACTAGCGGGGGATACCGGGGAGCTGTTTTTT
TRBV2	TRBJ1-4	NA	NA	CASSESIVGLRPKKLFF	TGTGCCAGCAGTGAATCTATCGTTGGACTGCGACCGAAAAAACTGTTTTTT
TRBV30	TRBJ2-3	NA	few	CALDRGLSTDTQYF	TGTGCCCTGGACCGGGGGCTGAGCACAGATACGCAGTATTTT
TRBV18	TRBJ2-7	NA	NA	CASSLSRGDEQYF	TGTGCCAGCTCATTGTCTAGGGGGGACGAGCAGTACTTC
TRBV3-1/TRBV3-2	TRBJ2-2	NA	once	CASSLNGELFF	TGTGCCAGCAGCCTCAACGGGGAGCTGTTTTTT
TRBV27	TRBJ1-3	TRBD1	once	CASSSQDRAAGNTIYF	TGTGCCAGCAGTAGTCAGGACAGGGCGGCTGGAAACACCATATATTTT
TRBV19	TRBJ1-5	NA	NA	CASNRGNQPQHF	TGTGCCAGTAACAGGGGCAATCAGCCCCAGCATTTT
TRBV19	TRBJ1-5	TRBD1	NA	CASRRPGQGTLNQPQHF	TGTGCCAGTAGACGCCCGGGACAGGGGACACTAAATCAGCCCCAGCATTTT
TRBV3-1/TRBV3-2	TRBJ1-5	TRBD1	few	CASSRTGNSNQPQHF	TGTGCCAGCAGCCGGACAGGGAATAGCAATCAGCCCCAGCATTTT
TRBV6-5	TRBJ1-2	TRBD1	NA	CASRQDRGPGGYTF	TGTGCCAGCAGGCAGGACAGGGGGCCAGGTGGCTACACCTTC
TRBV29-1	TRBJ1-1	NA	NA	CSAVKSTEAFF	TGCAGCGCTGTTAAGTCCACTGAAGCTTTCTTT
TRBV10-1	TRBJ1-1	TRBD1	once	CARRSTGTLNTEAFF	TGCGCCAGAAGATCGACAGGGACACTTAACACTGAAGCTTTCTTT
TRBV6-5	TRBJ1-1	TRBD1	NA	CASKKTGMHTEAFF	TGTGCCAGCAAAAAGACAGGGATGCATACTGAAGCTTTCTTT
TRBV7-9	TRBJ2-1	NA	NA	CASSLLTGQDEQFF	TGTGCCAGCAGCCTCCTAACAGGGCAGGATGAGCAGTTCTTC
TRBV4-1	TRBJ2-2	TRBD2	NA	CASSRGTSGGVETGELFF	TGCGCCAGCAGCCGAGGGACTAGCGGGGGCGTCGAAACCGGGGAGCTGTTTTTT
TRBV30	TRBJ1-2	NA	NA	CAWDYGPASTF	TGTGCCTGGGATTACGGACCGGCTTCCACCTTC
TRBV6-4	TRBJ2-2	TRBD2	NA	CASSDSTAGLGAGGGELFF	TGTGCCAGCAGTGACTCGACAGCGGGGCTCGGGGCGGGCGGCGGGGAGCTGTTTTTT
TRBV2	TRBJ2-5	TRBD2	NA	CASSGGSGGLGETQYF	TGTGCCAGCAGTGGGGGCAGCGGGGGTTTAGGCGAGACCCAGTACTTC
TRBV6-5	TRBJ2-5	NA	NA	CASTAGSEVETQYF	TGTGCCAGCACGGCGGGCTCGGAGGTGGAGACCCAGTACTTC
TRBV30	TRBJ1-2	NA	NA	CAWNSKGGGRYGYTF	TGTGCCTGGAACTCAAAAGGGGGGGGACGCTATGGCTACACCTTC
TRBV18	TRBJ1-2	TRBD1	NA	CASSPFQGGANYGYTF	TGTGCCAGCTCACCATTTCAGGGGGGAGCTAACTATGGCTACACCTTC
TRBV11-2	TRBJ1-1	NA	NA	CASSLVPPEAFF	TGTGCCAGCAGCTTAGTCCCACCCGAAGCTTTCTTT
TRBV9	TRBJ2-2	TRBD1	NA	CASSVIGTGNTGELFF	TGTGCCAGCAGCGTAATTGGGACAGGGAACACCGGGGAGCTGTTTTTT
TRBV30	TRBJ2-2	TRBD1	NA	CAWRRGRGPGELFF	TGTGCCTGGAGGCGGGGCAGGGGGCCCGGGGAGCTGTTTTTT
TRBV7-9	TRBJ2-1	NA	once	CASSLAEGHYSLNEQFF	TGTGCCAGCAGCTTAGCGGAGGGCCATTATTCCCTCAATGAGCAGTTCTTC
TRBV11-2	TRBJ2-5	NA	NA	CASSLGPNIETQYF	TGTGCCAGCAGCTTAGGTCCCAATATAGAGACCCAGTACTTC
TRBV3-1/TRBV3-2	TRBJ1-1	TRBD1	NA	CASRHTGGTEAFF	TGTGCCAGCAGGCACACAGGGGGGACTGAAGCTTTCTTT